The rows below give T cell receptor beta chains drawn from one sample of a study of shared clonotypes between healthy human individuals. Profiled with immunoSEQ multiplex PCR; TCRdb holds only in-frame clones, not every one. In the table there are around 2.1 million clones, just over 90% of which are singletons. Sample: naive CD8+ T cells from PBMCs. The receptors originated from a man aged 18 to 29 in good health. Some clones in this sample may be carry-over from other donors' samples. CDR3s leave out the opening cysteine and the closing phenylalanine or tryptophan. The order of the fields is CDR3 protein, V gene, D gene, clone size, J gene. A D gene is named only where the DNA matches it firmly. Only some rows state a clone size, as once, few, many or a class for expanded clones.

ASSLGGRDNEQF TRBV7-9 TRBD2 - TRBJ2-1
ATSGGNEQF TRBV11-2 - - TRBJ2-1
AWSARSGSIDEQF TRBV30 TRBD2 - TRBJ2-1
ASSRGTSGRARSYEQY TRBV11-2 TRBD2 - -
ATSRDRGSNQPQH TRBV15 - - TRBJ1-5
ASGDRDRGHELF TRBV7-9 TRBD1 - TRBJ2-2
ASSPRSSWTEAF TRBV11-2 - - TRBJ1-1
ATQQGLNTEAF TRBV5-1 - - TRBJ1-1
ASSPASGKTQY TRBV5-1 - - TRBJ2-5
ASSPATSGARAGETQY TRBV11-2 - once TRBJ2-5
ASSLELVTDTLKYGYT TRBV5-6 - - TRBJ1-2
ASAEGALVSYEQY TRBV6-1 TRBD1 - TRBJ2-7
ASSVVGGGLSLNTEAF TRBV9 - - TRBJ1-1
ASSQTSGSGSYEQY TRBV19 TRBD2 - TRBJ2-7
ASSSGDRPTEQY TRBV7-2 - - TRBJ2-7
ASSPRVWEPQH TRBV6-6 - - TRBJ1-5
ASSSLAGAGEQY TRBV7-9 TRBD2 once TRBJ2-7
ASSGPRQGRFYEQY TRBV25-1 TRBD1 - TRBJ2-7
ASSAEGQSGEAF TRBV25-1 TRBD1 - TRBJ1-1
ASSSTGDYNEQF TRBV7-9 - - TRBJ2-1
ASSLLGASNQPQH TRBV28 - - TRBJ1-5
ASSSGFSYEQY TRBV6-5 - - TRBJ2-7
ASSLGVASGVTQY TRBV5-1 TRBD2 - TRBJ2-5
ASRAGGRDEQY TRBV19 - - TRBJ2-7
ASSQPGWGPGNQPQH TRBV7-2 - - TRBJ1-5
ASSLIATGELF TRBV19 - once TRBJ2-2